This T cell receptor (beta chain) was recovered during a study of T cell repertoires in cytomegalovirus infection. Study overall: An indication of both CMV infection and matching HLA type came from public TCR beta signatures. Study results and caveats: Across the ex vivo response, the dominant clonotypes were HLA-C-restricted CMV-specific TCR beta clonotypes. Individuals carrying CMV plus the relevant HLA were identified by cumulative frequency of public TCR beta families.

With respect to this clonotype: What it binds is not known.

TCRdb used MiXCR to reprocess the reads, holding one entry per CDR3 protein. The table lists about 250,000 distinct CDR3 sequences, around 12% of them singletons. CDR3 length equals 13 residues. V was trimmed by 3 bases and J by 6 bases, leaving 10 bases between them. The clonotype comes from a human donor in good health (CMV status not recorded). Some clones in this sample may be carry-over from other donors' samples. The chain carries TRBV12-3 or TRBV12-4 and TRBJ2-3; D gene ambiguous. Sequenced sample: PBMCs. CDR3 nucleotides: TGTGCCAGCAGTTTGAGGACCCCGGATACGCAGTATTTT. Translated, it gives CASSLRTPDTQYF.